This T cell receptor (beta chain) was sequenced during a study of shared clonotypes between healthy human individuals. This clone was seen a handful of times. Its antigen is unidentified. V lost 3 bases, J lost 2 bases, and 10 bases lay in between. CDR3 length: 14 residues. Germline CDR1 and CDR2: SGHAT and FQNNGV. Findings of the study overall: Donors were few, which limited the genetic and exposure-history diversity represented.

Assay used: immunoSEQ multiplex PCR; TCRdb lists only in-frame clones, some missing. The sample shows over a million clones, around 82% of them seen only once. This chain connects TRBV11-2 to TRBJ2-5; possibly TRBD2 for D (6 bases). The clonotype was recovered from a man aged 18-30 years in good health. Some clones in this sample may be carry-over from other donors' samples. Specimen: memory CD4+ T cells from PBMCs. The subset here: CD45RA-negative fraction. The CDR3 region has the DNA TGTGCCAGCAGCTTGATAGCGGCACAAGAGACCCAGTACTTC. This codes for CASSLIAAQETQYF.